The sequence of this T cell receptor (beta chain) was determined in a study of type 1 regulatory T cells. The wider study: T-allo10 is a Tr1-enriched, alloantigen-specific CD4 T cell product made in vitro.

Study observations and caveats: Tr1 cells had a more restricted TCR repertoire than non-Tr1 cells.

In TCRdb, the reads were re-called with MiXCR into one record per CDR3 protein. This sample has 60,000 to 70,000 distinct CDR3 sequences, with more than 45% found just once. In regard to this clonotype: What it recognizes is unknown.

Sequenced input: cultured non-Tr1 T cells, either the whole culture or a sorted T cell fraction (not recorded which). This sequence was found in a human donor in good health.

The CDR3 spells CASSPQDAGGGRQYF. In DNA, the CDR3 is TGTGCCAGCAGTCCCCAGGACGCGGGCGGGGGAAGGCAGTATTTT. The chain employs TRBV28 and TRBJ2-3; 7 bases map to TRBD2. The CDR3 covers 15 residues. Germline V gene data show CDR1 as MDHEN and CDR2 as SYDVKM. J lost 11 bases, V lost 5 bases, and 16 bases had no gene match.